This passage covers 11 T cell receptor beta chains from one sample sequenced in a study of blood T cell repertoires in COVID-19. Here immunoSEQ multiplex PCR was the method, and the copy in TCRdb shows in-frame clones only, minus some. The sample shows fewer than 200,000 clones, approximately 84% of them seen only once. The specimen sequenced was PBMCs or T cells enriched from blood (not recorded which). The source of these receptors is a woman between 40 and 50 years old with acute COVID-19.

This clone has just a few counts. CDR3 amino acids: CASSPHGLAGSTDTQYF. The DNA of the CDR3 is TGTGCCAGCAGCCCGCACGGACTAGCGGGGAGCACAGATACGCAGTATTTT. This chain uses TRBV3-1 (or the pseudogene TRBV3-2) with TRBJ2-3; TRBD2 matches 12 bases. The germline V gene has CDR1 LGHDT and CDR2 YNNKEL (reference sequence). This CDR3 region has 17 residues. V shed 4 bases, J shed 0 bases, and the junction held 5 bases outside the gene matches.

The chain uses TRBV6-5 and TRBJ2-2, with TRBD2 identical over 10 bases. Germline loops: CDR1 MNHEY, CDR2 SVGAGI. Trimming removed 6 bases from V and 6 bases from J; junction bases left unmatched: 7. CDR3 size: 15 residues. In DNA form, the CDR3 reads TGTGCCAGCAGCATAACGAGCGGGAGGGCCGGGGAGCTGTTTTTT. Translated: CASSITSGRAGELFF.

As concerns this clone: A single base separates this from a much larger clone, so it may be a read error. In the same sample, other DNA sequences code for this CDR3. The chain is built from TRBV7-3 and TRBJ2-1, with TRBD2 matching over 7 bases. The CDR3 has 15 amino acids. Trimming at V came to 2 bases and at J to 3 bases, leaving 4 bases not matched to a gene. CDR1 SGHTA and CDR2 FQGTGA come from the germline V gene. CDR3 coding DNA: TGTGCCAGCAGCTTAGGTCTAGCGGACTACAATGAGCAGTTCTTC. Translated, it gives CASSLGLADYNEQFF.

This CDR3 reads CASGRDGYTF. Here the CDR3 DNA reads TGTGCCAGCGGTCGTGATGGCTACACCTTC. V gene TRBV19 combines with J gene TRBJ1-2; D is unresolved. CDR3 length: 10 amino acids. Trimming pared 9 bases from V and 6 bases from J, leaving 8 bases between. Germline loops: CDR1 LNHDA, CDR2 SQIVND (reference sequence).

The V gene is TRBV2, the J gene TRBJ1-3; D perhaps matches TRBD1 (6 bases). V lost 10 bases, J lost 2 bases, and 15 bases lay in between. From germline, CDR1 is SNHLY and CDR2 FYNNEI. The CDR3 runs 14 residues. The CDR3: CATTGTSTGNTIYF. CDR3 nucleotides: TGTGCCACCACAGGGACCAGTACTGGAAACACCATATATTTT.

The genes are TRBV5-1 and TRBJ1-1; no definite D call. Germline CDR1 and CDR2: SGHRS and YFSETQ. The CDR3 covers 15 residues. The V end lost 0 bases, the J end lost 4 bases, and 13 bases lay between the germline ends. The CDR3 here is CASSLDWAGGTEAFF. The CDR3 DNA sequence: TGCGCCAGCAGCTTGGATTGGGCGGGTGGCACTGAAGCTTTCTTT.

The table lists this clone with a count of one. The V and J genes are TRBV19 and TRBJ2-7; 9 bases agree with TRBD1. The CDR3 sequence is 16 residues long. Germline-derived CDR1 and CDR2 are LNHDA and SQIVND (reference sequence). With 5 bases clipped from V and 3 bases from J, the junction kept 11 bases outside the gene matches. CDR3 loop: CASSAGLDRGIYEQYF. The CDR3 DNA is TGTGCCAGTAGTGCAGGGCTGGACAGGGGTATCTACGAGCAGTACTTC.

This clone has more than one count but fewer than ten. The chain links TRBV9 to TRBJ2-3; 13 bases match TRBD2. This CDR3 contains 16 residues. Trimming removed 3 bases from V and 0 bases from J; junction bases left unmatched: 1. The V gene's germline CDR1 is SGDLS and CDR2 YYNGEE. The CDR3 nucleotides read TGTGCCAGCAGCGGGACTAGCGGGGGTAGCACAGATACGCAGTATTTT. It yields the protein CASSGTSGGSTDTQYF. The entire variable domain, with the rest obtained from reference TRBV9 and TRBJ2-3, is as follows: DSGVTQTPKHLITATGQRVTLRCSPRSGDLSVYWYQQSLDQGLQFLIQYYNGEERAKGNILERFSAQQFPDLHSELNLSSLELGDSALYFCASSGTSGGSTDTQYFGPGTRLTVL.

The V call is TRBV7-3, the J call TRBJ2-3; 8 nucleotides align to TRBD1. The germline V gene has CDR1 SGHTA and CDR2 FQGTGA. There are 14 residues in the CDR3. Unmatched junction bases numbered 4, after V lost 4 bases and J lost 4 bases. The CDR3 region is CASSSATGADTQYF. The DNA for the CDR3 is TGTGCCAGCAGCTCCGCGACAGGGGCAGATACGCAGTATTTT.

This clone was observed a handful of times. The chain joins TRBV20-1 to TRBJ2-7, with a tentative D call TRBD2 (6 bases). CDR1 is DFQATT and CDR2 is SNEGSKA in the germline V gene (reference sequence). This CDR3 has 10 residues. Trimming left V 3 bases short and J 6 bases short, with 6 bases between. CDR3 residues: CSASGSEQYV. The CDR3 coding sequence is TGCAGTGCTAGCGGGAGCGAGCAGTACGTC.

The chain joins TRBV27 to TRBJ2-2; 9 bases line up with TRBD1. Germline CDR1 reads MNHEY; CDR2 reads SMNVEV (reference sequence). J gave up 4 bases and V 6 bases, and 12 bases lay outside the gene matches. The CDR3 length is 17 residues. The CDR3 coding sequence is TGTGCCAGCAGCCTACTGGGACAGGGAAAGGGCACCGGGGAGCTGTTTTTT. It is translated as CASSLLGQGKGTGELFF.